A few counts support the clone carrying this TCR beta chain. The data derive from a study of blood T cells in healthy people across ages. V was cut by 4 bases and J by 2 bases, with 17 bases left in between. The CDR3 has 16 residues. The germline V gene encodes CDR1 SGDLS and CDR2 YYNGEE. A J-beta primer mix and a sample-barcoded 5' primer were used in a second PCR of roughly 6 to 12 cycles. TCRdb used MiXCR to reprocess the 5' RACE reads, holding one entry per CDR3 protein. This table has over 1.5 million distinct CDR3 sequences, around 48% appearing once. Specimen: blood. The sequence was collected from a woman aged 40 to 50 in good health. The chain carries TRBV9 and TRBJ2-3, with D possibly TRBD2 on 5 matching bases. The CDR3 sequence: CASSKEGTRNTDTQYF. CDR3 nucleotide sequence: TGTGCCAGCAGCAAAGAGGGAACGCGGAACACAGATACGCAGTATTTT.